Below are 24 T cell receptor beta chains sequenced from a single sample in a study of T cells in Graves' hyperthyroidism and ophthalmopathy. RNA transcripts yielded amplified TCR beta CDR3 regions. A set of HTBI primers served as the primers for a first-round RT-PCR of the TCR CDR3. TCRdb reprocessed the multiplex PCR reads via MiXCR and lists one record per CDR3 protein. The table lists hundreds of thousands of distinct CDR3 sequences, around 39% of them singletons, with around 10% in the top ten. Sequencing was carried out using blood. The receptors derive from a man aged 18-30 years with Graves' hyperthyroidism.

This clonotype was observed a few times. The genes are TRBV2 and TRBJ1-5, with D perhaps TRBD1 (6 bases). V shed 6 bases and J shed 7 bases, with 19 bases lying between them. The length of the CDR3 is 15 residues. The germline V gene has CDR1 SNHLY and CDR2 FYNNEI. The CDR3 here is CASRILTGAGQPQHF. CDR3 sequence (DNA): TGTGCCAGCAGGATTCTGACAGGAGCGGGGCAGCCCCAGCATTTT.

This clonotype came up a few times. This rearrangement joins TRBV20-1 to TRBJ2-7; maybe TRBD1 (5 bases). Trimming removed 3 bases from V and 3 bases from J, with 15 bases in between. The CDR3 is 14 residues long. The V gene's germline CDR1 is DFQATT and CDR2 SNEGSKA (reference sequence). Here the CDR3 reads CSASPDSRFYEQYF. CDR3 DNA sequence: TGCAGTGCTAGCCCCGACAGTCGCTTCTACGAGCAGTACTTC.

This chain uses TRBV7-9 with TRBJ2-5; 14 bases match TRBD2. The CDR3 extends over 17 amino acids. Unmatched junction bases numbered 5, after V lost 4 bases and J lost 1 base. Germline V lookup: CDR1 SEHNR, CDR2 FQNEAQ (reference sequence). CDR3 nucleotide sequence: TGTGCCAGCAGCTCGGGACTAGCGGGGGCCTCCCAAGAGACCCAGTACTTC. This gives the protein CASSSGLAGASQETQYF. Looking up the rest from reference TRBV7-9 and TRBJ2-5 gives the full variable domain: DTGVSQNPRHKITKRGQNVTFRCDPISEHNRLYWYRQTLGQGPEFLTYFQNEAQLEKSRLLSDRFSAERPKGSFSTLEIQRTEQGDSAMYLCASSSGLAGASQETQYFGPGTRLLVL.

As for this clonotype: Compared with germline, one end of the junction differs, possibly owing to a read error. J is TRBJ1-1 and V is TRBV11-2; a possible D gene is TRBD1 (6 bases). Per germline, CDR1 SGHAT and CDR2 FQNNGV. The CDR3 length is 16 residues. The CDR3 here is CASSNTRGGWWTEAFF. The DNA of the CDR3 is TGTGCTAGCAGCAATACAAGGGGGGGGTGGTGGACTGAAGCTTTCTTT.

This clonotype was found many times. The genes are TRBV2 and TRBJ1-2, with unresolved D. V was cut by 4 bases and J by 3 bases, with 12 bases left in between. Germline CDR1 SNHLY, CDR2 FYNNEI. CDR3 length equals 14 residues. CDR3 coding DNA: TGTGCCAGCAGTGGACACGACCTCTACTATGGCTACACCTTC. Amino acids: CASSGHDLYYGYTF.

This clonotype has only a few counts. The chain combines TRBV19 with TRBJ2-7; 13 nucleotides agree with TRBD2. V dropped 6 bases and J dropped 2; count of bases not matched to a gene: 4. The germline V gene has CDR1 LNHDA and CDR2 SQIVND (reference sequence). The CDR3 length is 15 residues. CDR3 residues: CASRVTSGGAYEQYF. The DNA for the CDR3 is TGTGCCAGTAGGGTCACTAGCGGGGGGGCCTACGAGCAGTACTTC. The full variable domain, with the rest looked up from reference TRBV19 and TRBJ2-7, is DGGITQSPKYLFRKEGQNVTLSCEQNLNHDAMYWYRQDPGQGLRLIYYSQIVNDFQKGDIAEGYSVSREKKESFPLTVTSAQKNPTAFYLCASRVTSGGAYEQYFGPGTRLTVT.

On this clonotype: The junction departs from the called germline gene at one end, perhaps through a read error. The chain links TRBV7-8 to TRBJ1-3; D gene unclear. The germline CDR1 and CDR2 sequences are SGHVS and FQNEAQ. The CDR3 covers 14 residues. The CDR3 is CASSQEPPGNTIYF. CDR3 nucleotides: TGCGCCAGCAGCCAAGAACCCCCCGGAAACACCATATATTTT.

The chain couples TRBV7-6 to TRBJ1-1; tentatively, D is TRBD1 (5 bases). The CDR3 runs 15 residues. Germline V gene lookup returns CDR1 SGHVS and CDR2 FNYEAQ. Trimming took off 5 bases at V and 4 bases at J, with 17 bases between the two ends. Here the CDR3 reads CASSDRAGTSTEAFF. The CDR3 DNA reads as TGTGCCAGCAGCGACCGGGCAGGGACGAGCACTGAAGCTTTCTTT.

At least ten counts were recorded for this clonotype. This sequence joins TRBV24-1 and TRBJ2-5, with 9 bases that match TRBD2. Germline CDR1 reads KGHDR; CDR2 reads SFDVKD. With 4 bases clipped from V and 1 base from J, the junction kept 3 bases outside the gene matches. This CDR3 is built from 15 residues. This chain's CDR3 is CATSDPTSGQETQYF. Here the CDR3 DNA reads TGTGCCACCAGTGACCCGACTAGCGGCCAAGAGACCCAGTACTTC.

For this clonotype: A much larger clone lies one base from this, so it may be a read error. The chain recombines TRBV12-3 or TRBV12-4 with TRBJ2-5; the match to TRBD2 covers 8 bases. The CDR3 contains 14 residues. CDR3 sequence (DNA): TGTGCCAGCTCTCCTCGGGGGGGAGTAGAGACCCAGTGCTTC. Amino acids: CASSPRGGVETQCF.

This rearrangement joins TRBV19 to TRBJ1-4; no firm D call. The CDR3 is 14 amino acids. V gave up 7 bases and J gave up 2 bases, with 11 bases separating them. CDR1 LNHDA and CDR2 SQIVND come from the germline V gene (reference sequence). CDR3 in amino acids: CASNQRLTNEKLFF. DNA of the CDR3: TGTGCCAGTAACCAGCGATTGACTAATGAAAAACTGTTTTTT.

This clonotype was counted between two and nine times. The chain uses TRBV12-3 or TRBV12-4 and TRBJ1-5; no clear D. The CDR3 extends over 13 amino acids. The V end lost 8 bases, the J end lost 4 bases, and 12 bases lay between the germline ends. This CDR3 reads CASQPSANQPQHF. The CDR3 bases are TGTGCCAGCCAGCCGTCGGCTAATCAGCCCCAGCATTTT.

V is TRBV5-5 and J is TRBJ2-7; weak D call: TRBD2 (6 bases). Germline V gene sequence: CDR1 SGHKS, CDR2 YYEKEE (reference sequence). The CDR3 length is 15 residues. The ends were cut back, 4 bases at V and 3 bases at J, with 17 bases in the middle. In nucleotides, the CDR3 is TGTGCCAGCAGCCGGAGGGAAGGGGCATTCTACGAGCAGTACTTC. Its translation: CASSRREGAFYEQYF.

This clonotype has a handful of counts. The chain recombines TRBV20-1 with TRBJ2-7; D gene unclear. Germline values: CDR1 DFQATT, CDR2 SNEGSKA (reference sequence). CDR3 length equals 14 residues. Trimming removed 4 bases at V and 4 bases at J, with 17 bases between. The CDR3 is CSAIVFETGYEQYF. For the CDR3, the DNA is TGCAGTGCTATCGTTTTCGAAACCGGGTACGAGCAGTACTTC.

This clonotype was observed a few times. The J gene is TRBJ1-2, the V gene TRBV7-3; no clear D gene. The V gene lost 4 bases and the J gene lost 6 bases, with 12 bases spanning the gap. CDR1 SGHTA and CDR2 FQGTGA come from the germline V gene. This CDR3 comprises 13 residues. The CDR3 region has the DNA TGTGCCAGCAGCTCCCCGGGGATCCATGGCTACACCTTC. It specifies CASSSPGIHGYTF.

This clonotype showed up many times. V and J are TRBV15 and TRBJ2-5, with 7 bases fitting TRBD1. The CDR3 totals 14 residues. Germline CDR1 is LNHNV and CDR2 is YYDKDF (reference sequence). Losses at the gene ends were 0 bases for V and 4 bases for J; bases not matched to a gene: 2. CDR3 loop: CATSREQGVETQYF. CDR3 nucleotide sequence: TGTGCCACCAGCAGAGAGCAGGGGGTAGAGACCCAGTACTTC.

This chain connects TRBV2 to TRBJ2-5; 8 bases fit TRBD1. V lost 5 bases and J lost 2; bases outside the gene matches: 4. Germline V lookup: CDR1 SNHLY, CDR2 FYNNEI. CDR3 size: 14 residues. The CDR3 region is CASSWTGRQETQYF. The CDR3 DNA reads TGTGCCAGCAGTTGGACAGGGAGACAAGAGACCCAGTACTTC.

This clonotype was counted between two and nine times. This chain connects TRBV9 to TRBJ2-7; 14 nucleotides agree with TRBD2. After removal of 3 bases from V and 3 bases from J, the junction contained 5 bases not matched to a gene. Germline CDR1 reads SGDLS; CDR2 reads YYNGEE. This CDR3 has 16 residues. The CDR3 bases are TGTGCCAGCAGCGGGGGGACTAGCGGGAGTGTCTACGAGCAGTACTTC. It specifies CASSGGTSGSVYEQYF. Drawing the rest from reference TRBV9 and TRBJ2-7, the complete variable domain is DSGVTQTPKHLITATGQRVTLRCSPRSGDLSVYWYQQSLDQGLQFLIQYYNGEERAKGNILERFSAQQFPDLHSELNLSSLELGDSALYFCASSGGTSGSVYEQYFGPGTRLTVT.

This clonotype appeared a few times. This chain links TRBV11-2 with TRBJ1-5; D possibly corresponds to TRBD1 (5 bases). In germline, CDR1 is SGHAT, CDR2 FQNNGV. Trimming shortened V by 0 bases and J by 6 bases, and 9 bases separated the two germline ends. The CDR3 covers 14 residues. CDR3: CASSLDLGVQPQHF. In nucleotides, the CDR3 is TGTGCCAGCAGCTTAGATCTAGGGGTTCAGCCCCAGCATTTT.

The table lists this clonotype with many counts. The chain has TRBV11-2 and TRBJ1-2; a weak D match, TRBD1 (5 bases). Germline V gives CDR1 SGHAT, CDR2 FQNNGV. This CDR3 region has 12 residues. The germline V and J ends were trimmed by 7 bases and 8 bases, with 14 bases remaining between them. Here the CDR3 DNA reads TGTGCCAGCACCAAGGGGAAACAAGGCTACACCTTC. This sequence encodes CASTKGKQGYTF.

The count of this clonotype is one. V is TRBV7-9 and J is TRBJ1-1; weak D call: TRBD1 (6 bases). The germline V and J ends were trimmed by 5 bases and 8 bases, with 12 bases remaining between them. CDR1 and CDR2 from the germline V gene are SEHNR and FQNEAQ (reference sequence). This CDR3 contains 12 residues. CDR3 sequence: CASSHEGEEAFF. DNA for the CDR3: TGTGCCAGCAGCCACGAGGGGGAGGAAGCTTTCTTT.

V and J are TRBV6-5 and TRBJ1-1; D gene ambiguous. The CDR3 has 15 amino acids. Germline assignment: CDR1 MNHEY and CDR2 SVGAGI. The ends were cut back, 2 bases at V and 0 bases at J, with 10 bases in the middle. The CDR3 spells CASSYEGTVNTEAFF. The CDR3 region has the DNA TGTGCCAGCAGTTACGAGGGAACCGTGAACACTGAAGCTTTCTTT.

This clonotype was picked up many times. The CDR3, as DNA: TGTGCCATCAGTGAGAGGGGGGCTAGGAACACTGAAGCTTTCTTT. The encoded protein is CAISERGARNTEAFF. This chain connects TRBV10-3 to TRBJ1-1, with D maybe TRBD1 (6 bases). The germline V gene has CDR1 ENHRY and CDR2 SYGVKD. CDR3 length: 15 residues. Trimming pared 2 bases from V and 1 base from J, leaving 11 bases between.

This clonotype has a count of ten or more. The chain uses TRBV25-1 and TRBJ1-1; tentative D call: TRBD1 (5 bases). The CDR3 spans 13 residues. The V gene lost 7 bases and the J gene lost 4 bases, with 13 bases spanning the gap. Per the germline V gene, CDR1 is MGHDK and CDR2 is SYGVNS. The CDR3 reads CASNTGGSTEAFF. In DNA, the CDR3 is TGTGCCAGCAATACCGGGGGGAGCACTGAAGCTTTCTTT.